The 28 T cell receptor beta chains reported below all come from one sample, sequenced in a study of T cells in localized non-small cell lung cancer. Profiled with immunoSEQ multiplex PCR; TCRdb holds only in-frame clones, not every one. The profile shows 25,000 to 30,000 clones, approximately 84% of them singletons. Sample: peripheral blood mononuclear cells, taken before any cancer treatment. The receptors here all came from a man aged 40 to 69 with stage III lung adenocarcinoma.

The chain couples TRBV27 to TRBJ1-5; D is ambiguous. V was pared by 0 bases and J by 4 bases, with 4 bases between. From germline, CDR1 is MNHEY and CDR2 SMNVEV (reference sequence). This CDR3 has 13 residues. CDR3 sequence: CASSLSGNQPQHF. CDR3 bases: TGTGCCAGCAGTTTATCGGGAAATCAGCCCCAGCATTTT.

The chain joins TRBV6-1 to TRBJ1-3; TRBD1 matches 8 bases. V lost 6 bases and J lost 7; bases outside the gene matches: 8. The CDR3 covers 14 residues. Germline CDR1 reads MNHNS; CDR2 reads SASEGT. The CDR3 protein is CASSAGGKGNTIYF. CDR3 DNA: TGTGCCAGCAGCGCAGGGGGCAAAGGTAACACCATATATTTT.

Relative to its sample, this clone is medium-sized. CDR3: CASSEWGRNQPQHF. CDR3 nucleotide sequence: TGTGCCAGCAGTGAATGGGGGAGAAATCAGCCCCAGCATTTT. V usage is TRBV6-1 and J usage is TRBJ1-5, with D perhaps matching TRBD1 (5 bases). CDR1 and CDR2 (germline): MNHNS, SASEGT. This CDR3 contains 14 residues. V lost 2 bases and J 4 bases, leaving 9 bases between the germline ends.

The chain recombines TRBV7-2 with TRBJ1-3, with 7 nucleotides matching TRBD1. Germline V gives CDR1 SGHTA, CDR2 FQGNSA. J was trimmed by 4 bases and V by 5 bases; bases with no gene match: 5. This CDR3 is 14 amino acids long. Here the CDR3 reads CASSEGTVGNTIYF. The CDR3 DNA sequence: TGTGCCAGCAGCGAGGGGACAGTCGGAAACACCATATATTTT.

The genes are TRBV29-1 and TRBJ1-2; D not resolved. Germline V gives CDR1 SQVTM, CDR2 ANQGSEA. This CDR3 is 12 amino acids long. V lost 7 bases and J lost 2, with 11 bases in between. The CDR3 nucleotides read TGCAGCGCCCAAAGCTTAAACTATGGCTACACCTTC. Its translation is CSAQSLNYGYTF.

V and J are TRBV10-3 and TRBJ1-2; D is uncertain. The V end was cut by 2 bases, the J end by 3 bases, with 13 bases between. This CDR3 has 15 residues. CDR1 is ENHRY and CDR2 is SYGVKD in the germline V gene. CDR3 sequence: CAISEGSTEYYGYTF. CDR3 nucleotides: TGTGCCATCAGTGAGGGGAGTACTGAGTACTATGGCTACACCTTC.

Remarks on this clone: Relative to the germline gene, one junction end is altered; a read error may explain this. CDR3 residues: CASSTGQGKQSAFLNF. CDR3 in DNA: TGTGCCAGCAGTACCGGACAGGGGAAGCAATCAGCCTTTCTGAATTTT. The V call is TRBV28, the J call TRBJ1-5; TRBD1 aligns across 9 bases. CDR1 is MDHEN and CDR2 is SYDVKM in the germline V gene. The CDR3 has 16 amino acids.

The V gene is TRBV29-1, the J gene TRBJ2-6; D gene ambiguous. The CDR3 is 12 residues long. The V and J ends lost 3 bases and 2 bases respectively, with 2 bases between them. The germline gives CDR1 SQVTM, CDR2 ANQGSEA. The CDR3, as DNA: TGCAGCGTTGAGACTGGGGCCAACGTCCTGACTTTC. Its protein product is CSVETGANVLTF. The full variable domain, in which reference TRBV29-1 and TRBJ2-6 provide the parts outside the CDR3, is SAVISQKPSRDICQRGTSLTIQCQVDSQVTMMFWYRQQPGQSLTLIATANQGSEATYESGFVIDKFPISRPNLTFSTLTVSNMSPEDSSIYLCSVETGANVLTFGAGSRLTVL.

The genes are TRBV10-3 and TRBJ2-7; no clear D gene. CDR3 size: 13 residues. Looked up from germline, CDR1 is ENHRY and CDR2 is SYGVKD. The V end lost 10 bases, the J end lost 3 bases, and 16 bases lay between the germline ends. The CDR3 DNA follows: TGTGCCACCCCCGAGTCCCTCAACTACGAGCAGTACTTC. As protein: CATPESLNYEQYF.

This chain links TRBV30 with TRBJ1-2; 7 bases are a match to TRBD1. The length of the CDR3 is 12 residues. CDR1 is GTSNPN and CDR2 is SVGIG in the germline V gene (reference sequence). The V gene end was trimmed by 5 bases and the J gene end by 8 bases; junction bases not matched to a gene: 8. CDR3 in amino acids: CAWAEAGGGYTF. The CDR3 coding sequence is TGTGCCTGGGCTGAGGCAGGGGGAGGCTACACCTTC.

The chain has TRBV28 and TRBJ1-2; tentative D call: TRBD1 (5 bases). Per the germline V gene, CDR1 is MDHEN and CDR2 is SYDVKM. Trimming took off 2 bases at V and 2 bases at J, with 12 bases between the two ends. This CDR3 comprises 15 residues. This CDR3 is CASSLGFGQNYGYTF. The CDR3 bases are TGTGCCAGCAGTTTAGGTTTCGGACAAAACTATGGCTACACCTTC.

This clone was detected once. This chain uses TRBV5-4 with TRBJ2-3; D not resolved. The V end lost 4 bases, the J end lost 4 bases, and 10 bases lay between the germline ends. The CDR3 consists of 13 residues. Germline CDR1 reads SGHNT; CDR2 reads YYREEE (reference sequence). The CDR3 DNA reads TGTGCCAGCAGCCGGCCAGGAGCAGATACGCAGTATTTT. It yields the protein CASSRPGADTQYF.

The V call is TRBV4-1, the J call TRBJ2-1; 7 bases are a match to TRBD2. V was pared by 4 bases and J by 0 bases, with 3 bases of the junction left unmatched. Germline V gene sequence: CDR1 MGHRA, CDR2 YSYEKL. The CDR3 covers 15 residues. The CDR3 bases are TGCGCCAGCAGCCTCAGCGGGAACTCCTACAATGAGCAGTTCTTC. Its protein product is CASSLSGNSYNEQFF.

The V and J genes are TRBV7-6 and TRBJ1-4, with a weak D call TRBD1 (5 bases). The CDR3 runs to 15 residues. The V end was cut by 4 bases, the J end by 8 bases, with 17 bases between. CDR1 and CDR2 from the germline V gene are SGHVS and FNYEAQ. CDR3 nucleotide sequence: TGTGCCAGCAGCTCGAGAGGGACGGGCAGGGAAAAACTGTTTTTT. Protein: CASSSRGTGREKLFF.

V usage is TRBV5-1 and J usage is TRBJ2-5; D could derive from TRBD1 or TRBD2 (5 bases each). Between the trimmed V and J ends, which lost 2 bases and 5 bases, there was a span of 7 bases. The CDR3 runs 12 residues. CDR1 and CDR2 (germline): SGHRS, YFSETQ. The CDR3 protein is CASSFEGETQYF. The CDR3, as DNA: TGCGCCAGCAGCTTCGAGGGGGAGACCCAGTACTTC.

V usage is TRBV5-4 and J usage is TRBJ2-5, with 8 bases fitting TRBD2. V shed 4 bases, J shed 4 bases, and the junction held 9 bases outside the gene matches. The CDR3 runs 15 residues. Germline V gene sequence: CDR1 SGHNT, CDR2 YYREEE (reference sequence). CDR3: CASSGFERGRETQYF. CDR3 in DNA: TGTGCCAGCAGCGGGTTCGAGCGGGGGAGAGAGACCCAGTACTTC.

The chain combines TRBV7-8 with TRBJ2-7; D perhaps matches TRBD1 (6 bases). This CDR3 comprises 14 residues. Germline CDR1 reads SGHVS; CDR2 reads FQNEAQ. V was trimmed by 1 base and J by 3 bases, leaving 10 bases between them. CDR3 region: CASSLEDSYYEQYF. Here the CDR3 DNA reads TGTGCCAGCAGCTTAGAGGACAGCTACTACGAGCAGTACTTC. Drawing the rest from reference TRBV7-8 and TRBJ2-7, the complete variable domain is GAGVSQSPRYKVAKRGQDVALRCDPISGHVSLFWYQQALGQGPEFLTYFQNEAQLDKSGLPSDRFFAERPEGSVSTLKIQRTQQEDSAVYLCASSLEDSYYEQYFGPGTRLTVT.

The J gene is TRBJ1-6, the V gene TRBV11-2; 8 nucleotides agree with TRBD1. This CDR3 is built from 14 residues. Germline values: CDR1 SGHAT, CDR2 FQNNGV. V lost 6 bases, J lost 10 bases, and 8 bases stayed unmatched. This CDR3 reads CASRQTGEDSPLHF. CDR3 sequence (DNA): TGTGCCAGCAGACAGACAGGGGAAGACTCACCCCTCCACTTT.

The chain joins TRBV5-1 to TRBJ2-3; 9 bases agree with TRBD1. The CDR3 is 16 amino acids. After removal of 1 base from V and 3 bases from J, the junction contained 6 bases not matched to a gene. Per the germline V gene, CDR1 is SGHRS and CDR2 is YFSETQ. The CDR3 nucleotides read TGCGCCAGCAGCTTGTTGGGACAGGGAGTAACAGATACGCAGTATTTT. It codes for CASSLLGQGVTDTQYF.

The chain combines TRBV2 with TRBJ1-4, with D maybe TRBD1 (5 bases). Germline-derived CDR1 and CDR2 are SNHLY and FYNNEI. Between the trimmed V and J ends, which lost 7 bases and 7 bases, there was a span of 22 bases. This CDR3 contains 16 residues. The CDR3 loop is CASTKDSGNAGEKLFF. For the CDR3, the DNA is TGTGCCAGCACCAAAGACTCAGGGAATGCGGGTGAAAAACTGTTTTTT.

This chain connects TRBV10-2 to TRBJ2-7; D remains unclear. This CDR3 has 13 amino acids. V was pared by 2 bases and J by 6 bases, with 11 bases between. The germline CDR1 and CDR2 sequences are WSHSY and SAAADI. The CDR3 nucleotides are TGCGCCAGCAGTGAGCCTTTTACCTCCGAGCAGTACTTC. This codes for CASSEPFTSEQYF.

This chain joins TRBV15 and TRBJ1-4; D gene uncertain. V gave up 3 bases and J gave up 0 bases, with 5 bases separating them. Germline-derived CDR1 and CDR2 are LNHNV and YYDKDF (reference sequence). This CDR3 spans 14 amino acids. In DNA form, the CDR3 reads TGTGCCACCAGCAGGGGCCCAACTAATGAAAAACTGTTTTTT. Amino acids: CATSRGPTNEKLFF.

V gene TRBV6-5 combines with J gene TRBJ2-7, with 9 bases lining up with TRBD1. Germline lookup yields CDR1 MNHEY and CDR2 SVGAGI. The length of the CDR3 is 14 residues. The ends lost 7 bases at V and 0 bases at J; junction bases unmatched: 4. The chain's CDR3 is CASKEGQGSYEQYF. The CDR3 DNA reads TGTGCCAGCAAGGAGGGACAGGGCTCCTACGAGCAGTACTTC.

The genes are TRBV9 and TRBJ2-2, with TRBD1 matching 8 bases. V was clipped by 4 bases and J by 5 bases; unmatched bases: 7. Germline CDR1 reads SGDLS; CDR2 reads YYNGEE. The CDR3 is made up of 15 amino acids. Here the CDR3 DNA reads TGTGCCAGCAGCCCCCGACAGGGGCGGACCGGGGAGCTGTTTTTT. This translates into CASSPRQGRTGELFF.

The chain uses TRBV10-2 and TRBJ1-5, with D perhaps TRBD1 (6 bases). The V gene lost 10 bases and the J gene lost 7 bases, with 17 bases spanning the gap. CDR3 size: 13 residues. CDR1 is WSHSY and CDR2 is SAAADI in the germline V gene. The CDR3, as DNA: TGCGCCACCGTGGGGGGCCCGGGACAGCCCCAGCATTTT. Protein product: CATVGGPGQPQHF.

The chain is built from TRBV10-3 and TRBJ2-1; 8 bases agree with TRBD2. This CDR3 comprises 18 residues. J lost 0 bases, V lost 8 bases, and 15 bases had no gene match. Germline values: CDR1 ENHRY, CDR2 SYGVKD. CDR3: CAIESSGGSLSSYNEQFF. CDR3 DNA: TGTGCCATCGAATCCAGCGGGGGTTCCTTGAGCTCCTACAATGAGCAGTTCTTC.

The genes are TRBV7-2 and TRBJ2-2; no clear D gene. The V and J ends lost 4 bases and 7 bases respectively, with 10 bases between them. The germline V gene has CDR1 SGHTA and CDR2 FQGNSA. CDR3 size: 13 residues. CDR3 in DNA: TGTGCCAGCAGCTACCCTAGAGGCGGGGAGCTGTTTTTT. Translated: CASSYPRGGELFF.

This rearrangement joins TRBV5-1 to TRBJ2-3; 9 nucleotides match TRBD1. Germline V gene sequence: CDR1 SGHRS, CDR2 YFSETQ. CDR3 length equals 14 residues. The trim removed 4 bases at V and 3 bases at J, leaving 3 bases unmatched. The CDR3 DNA reads as TGCGCCAGCAGCCAAGGACAGGGGACAGATACGCAGTATTTT. It codes for CASSQGQGTDTQYF.